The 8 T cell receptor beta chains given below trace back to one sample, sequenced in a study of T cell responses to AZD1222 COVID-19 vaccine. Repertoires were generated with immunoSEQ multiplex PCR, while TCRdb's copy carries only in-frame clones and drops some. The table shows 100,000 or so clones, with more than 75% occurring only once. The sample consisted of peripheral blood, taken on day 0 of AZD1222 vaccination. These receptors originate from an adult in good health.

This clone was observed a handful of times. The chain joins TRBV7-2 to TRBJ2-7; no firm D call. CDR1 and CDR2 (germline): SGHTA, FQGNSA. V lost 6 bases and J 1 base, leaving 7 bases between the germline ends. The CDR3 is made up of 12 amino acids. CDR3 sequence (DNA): TGTGCCAGCAGTGACAATTCCTACGAGCAGTACTTC. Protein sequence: CASSDNSYEQYF.

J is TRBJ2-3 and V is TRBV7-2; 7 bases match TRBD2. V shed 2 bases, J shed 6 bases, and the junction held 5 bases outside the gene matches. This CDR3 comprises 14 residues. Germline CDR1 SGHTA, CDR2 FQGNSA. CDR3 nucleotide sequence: TGTGCCAGCAGCTTACTAGGGAGGGCGGATACGCAGTATTTT. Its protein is CASSLLGRADTQYF.

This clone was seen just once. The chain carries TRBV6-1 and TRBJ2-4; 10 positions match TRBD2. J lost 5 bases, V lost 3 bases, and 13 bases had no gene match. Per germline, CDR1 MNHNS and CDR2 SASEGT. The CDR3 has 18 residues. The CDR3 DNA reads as TGTGCCAGCAGTGAGGTTGGGGCTAGCGGGGGACGGGAAAACATTCAGTACTTC. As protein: CASSEVGASGGRENIQYF.

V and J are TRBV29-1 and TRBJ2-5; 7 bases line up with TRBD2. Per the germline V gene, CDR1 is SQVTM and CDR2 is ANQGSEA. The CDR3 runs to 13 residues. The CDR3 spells CSGRDPRRETQYF. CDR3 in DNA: TGCAGTGGGAGGGACCCTCGCCGAGAGACCCAGTACTTC.

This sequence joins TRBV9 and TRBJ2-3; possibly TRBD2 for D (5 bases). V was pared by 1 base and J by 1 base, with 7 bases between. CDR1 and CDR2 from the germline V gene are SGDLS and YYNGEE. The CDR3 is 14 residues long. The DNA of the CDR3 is TGTGCCAGCAGCGTATTTAGCGGCACAGATACGCAGTATTTT. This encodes CASSVFSGTDTQYF.

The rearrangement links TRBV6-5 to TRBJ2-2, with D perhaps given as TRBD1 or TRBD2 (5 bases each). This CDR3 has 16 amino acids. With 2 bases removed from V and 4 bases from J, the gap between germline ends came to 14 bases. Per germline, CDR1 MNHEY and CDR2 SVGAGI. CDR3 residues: CASSYGQGSGTGELFF. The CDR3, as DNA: TGTGCCAGCAGTTACGGGCAGGGAAGCGGCACCGGGGAGCTGTTTTTT.

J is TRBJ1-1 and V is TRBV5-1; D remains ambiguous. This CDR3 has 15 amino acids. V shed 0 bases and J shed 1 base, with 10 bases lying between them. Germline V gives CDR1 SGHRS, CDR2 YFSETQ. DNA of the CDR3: TGCGCCAGCAGCTTGGAGGGTAGGAGGAACACTGAAGCTTTCTTT. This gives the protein CASSLEGRRNTEAFF.

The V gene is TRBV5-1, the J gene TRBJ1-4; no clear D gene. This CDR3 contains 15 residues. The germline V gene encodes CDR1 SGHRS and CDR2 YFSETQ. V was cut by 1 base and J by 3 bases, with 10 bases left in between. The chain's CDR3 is CASSLMRLPNEKLFF. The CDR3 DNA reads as TGCGCCAGCAGCTTGATGAGGCTACCTAATGAAAAACTGTTTTTT.